This is a list of T cell receptor beta chains from one sample in a study of blood T cell repertoires in COVID-19. Repertoires were generated with immunoSEQ multiplex PCR, while TCRdb's copy carries only in-frame clones and drops some. The data show more than 60,000 clones, with around nine tenths seen just once and approximately 16% held by the top ten. Material for sequencing was peripheral blood. These receptors were obtained from a woman older than 75 with active or convalescent COVID-19. Each CDR3 is given with its conserved first and last residue. D genes are given only for firm matches. Rows may omit the clone size; those that give it use once, few, many or a size class.

D gene: -; clone size: -; J gene: TRBJ1-2; V gene: TRBV5-1; CDR3 length: 13; CDR3 protein: CASSIQENYGYTF; CDR3 DNA: TGCGCCAGCAGCATACAGGAGAACTATGGCTACACCTTC
D gene: -; clone size: -; J gene: TRBJ2-3; V gene: TRBV24-1; CDR3 length: 13; CDR3 protein: CATSDFSADTQYF; CDR3 DNA: TGTGCCACCAGTGATTTTTCGGCAGATACGCAGTATTTT
D gene: TRBD1; clone size: -; J gene: TRBJ2-2; V gene: TRBV19; CDR3 length: 14; CDR3 protein: CASITGDATGELFF; CDR3 DNA: TGTGCCAGTATAACAGGGGACGCTACCGGGGAGCTGTTTTTT
D gene: -; clone size: -; J gene: TRBJ2-7; V gene: TRBV3-1/TRBV3-2; CDR3 length: 13; CDR3 protein: CASSQDRVYEQYF; CDR3 DNA: TGTGCCAGCAGCCAAGACAGGGTTTACGAGCAGTACTTC
D gene: -; clone size: -; J gene: TRBJ2-7; V gene: TRBV18; CDR3 length: 14; CDR3 protein: CASSPQGISYEQYF; CDR3 DNA: TGTGCCAGCTCACCTCAGGGAATCTCCTACGAGCAGTACTTC
D gene: TRBD1; clone size: -; J gene: TRBJ1-2; V gene: TRBV6-2/TRBV6-3; CDR3 length: 14; CDR3 protein: CASSYRGHGYGYTF; CDR3 DNA: TGTGCCAGCAGTTACAGGGGGCACGGGTATGGCTACACCTTC
D gene: TRBD2; clone size: -; J gene: TRBJ2-2; V gene: TRBV7-7; CDR3 length: 19; CDR3 protein: CASSLSALAGVFDTGELFF; CDR3 DNA: TGTGCCAGCAGCTTATCGGCACTAGCGGGGGTATTCGACACCGGGGAGCTGTTTTTT
D gene: TRBD1; clone size: -; J gene: TRBJ1-5; V gene: TRBV11-2; CDR3 length: 15; CDR3 protein: CASSPGTARNQPQHF; CDR3 DNA: TGTGCCAGCAGCCCGGGGACAGCCCGTAATCAGCCCCAGCATTTT
D gene: TRBD2; clone size: -; J gene: TRBJ2-5; V gene: TRBV7-9; CDR3 length: 18; CDR3 protein: CASSRKRASGGQRETQYF; CDR3 DNA: TGTGCCAGCAGCCGCAAACGGGCAAGCGGGGGGCAACGAGAGACCCAGTACTTC
D gene: TRBD2; clone size: -; J gene: TRBJ2-5; V gene: TRBV9; CDR3 length: 15; CDR3 protein: CASSTGTSVQETQYF; CDR3 DNA: TGTGCCAGCAGCACCGGGACTAGCGTCCAAGAGACCCAGTACTTC
D gene: -; clone size: -; J gene: TRBJ2-1; V gene: TRBV7-3; CDR3 length: 15; CDR3 protein: CASSSDSEAHNEQFF; CDR3 DNA: TGTGCCAGCAGCTCCGATAGCGAGGCCCACAATGAGCAGTTCTTC
D gene: -; clone size: -; J gene: TRBJ1-5; V gene: TRBV7-2; CDR3 length: 12; CDR3 protein: CASSFSGQPQHF; CDR3 DNA: TGTGCCAGCAGCTTTTCCGGTCAGCCCCAGCATTTT
D gene: TRBD1; clone size: -; J gene: TRBJ1-3; V gene: TRBV3-1/TRBV3-2; CDR3 length: 15; CDR3 protein: CASSPRGRSGNTIYF; CDR3 DNA: TGTGCCAGCAGCCCCAGGGGGCGAAGTGGAAACACCATATATTTT
D gene: TRBD2; clone size: few; J gene: TRBJ2-7; V gene: TRBV10-3; CDR3 length: 13; CDR3 protein: CAILAGGKDEQYF; CDR3 DNA: TGTGCCATCCTAGCGGGGGGGAAGGACGAGCAGTACTTC
D gene: TRBD2; clone size: -; J gene: TRBJ2-5; V gene: TRBV4-1; CDR3 length: 15; CDR3 protein: CASSQGRDYEETQYF; CDR3 DNA: TGCGCCAGCAGCCAAGGGAGGGACTATGAAGAGACCCAGTACTTC
D gene: TRBD1; clone size: -; J gene: TRBJ1-5; V gene: TRBV6-6; CDR3 length: 15; CDR3 protein: CASSRTTGVDQPQHF; CDR3 DNA: TGTGCCAGCAGCCGAACGACAGGGGTGGATCAGCCCCAGCATTTT
D gene: -; clone size: -; J gene: TRBJ2-3; V gene: TRBV5-1; CDR3 length: 14; CDR3 protein: CASSLEAGSDTQYF; CDR3 DNA: TGCGCCAGCAGCTTGGAGGCGGGTTCAGATACGCAGTATTTT
D gene: TRBD1; clone size: -; J gene: TRBJ1-5; V gene: TRBV24-1; CDR3 length: 13; CDR3 protein: CATRGQADGAQHF; CDR3 DNA: TGTGCCACCCGTGGACAGGCGGACGGAGCCCAGCATTTT
D gene: -; clone size: -; J gene: TRBJ1-6; V gene: TRBV30; CDR3 length: 13; CDR3 protein: CAWSIAGNSPLHF; CDR3 DNA: TGTGCCTGGAGTATTGCAGGCAATTCACCCCTCCACTTT
D gene: -; clone size: -; J gene: TRBJ2-5; V gene: TRBV20-1; CDR3 length: 11; CDR3 protein: CSASPGDPPDF; CDR3 DNA: TGCAGTGCTAGCCCAGGGGACCCCCCGGACTTC
D gene: TRBD1; clone size: -; J gene: TRBJ1-3; V gene: TRBV10-3; CDR3 length: 14; CDR3 protein: CAIIGDSSGNTIYF; CDR3 DNA: TGTGCCATCATTGGGGACAGCTCTGGAAACACCATATATTTT
D gene: -; clone size: -; J gene: TRBJ1-6; V gene: TRBV3-1/TRBV3-2; CDR3 length: 14; CDR3 protein: CASSQVRGNSPLHF; CDR3 DNA: TGTGCCAGCAGCCAAGTACGGGGAAATTCACCCCTCCACTTT
D gene: -; clone size: -; J gene: TRBJ1-1; V gene: TRBV6-2/TRBV6-3; CDR3 length: 16; CDR3 protein: CASSSNLRAMNTEAFF; CDR3 DNA: TGTGCCAGCAGTTCGAACTTGCGGGCCATGAACACTGAAGCTTTCTTT
D gene: -; clone size: -; J gene: TRBJ2-5; V gene: TRBV5-4; CDR3 length: 14; CDR3 protein: CASSLGGVVETQYF; CDR3 DNA: TGTGCCAGCAGCCTCGGAGGGGTGGTCGAGACCCAGTACTTC
D gene: -; clone size: -; J gene: TRBJ2-7; V gene: TRBV29-1; CDR3 length: 12; CDR3 protein: CSVDSGVGEQYF; CDR3 DNA: TGCAGCGTTGATTCAGGGGTCGGCGAGCAGTACTTC
D gene: -; clone size: -; J gene: TRBJ2-5; V gene: TRBV5-1; CDR3 length: 15; CDR3 protein: CASSHYQRRQETQYF; CDR3 DNA: TGCGCCAGCAGCCACTACCAGAGGCGGCAAGAGACCCAGTACTTC
D gene: TRBD1; clone size: -; J gene: TRBJ2-2; V gene: TRBV25-1; CDR3 length: 15; CDR3 protein: CASSPGQLNTGELFF; CDR3 DNA: TGTGCCAGCAGTCCGGGACAGCTGAACACCGGGGAGCTGTTTTTT
D gene: -; clone size: -; J gene: TRBJ1-1; V gene: TRBV20-1; CDR3 length: 13; CDR3 protein: CSASRQANTEAFF; CDR3 DNA: TGCAGTGCTAGTAGACAGGCGAACACTGAAGCTTTCTTT
D gene: -; clone size: -; J gene: TRBJ2-6; V gene: TRBV27; CDR3 length: 13; CDR3 protein: CASRLSGANVLTF; CDR3 DNA: TGTGCCAGCAGACTCTCAGGGGCCAACGTCCTGACTTTC
D gene: -; clone size: few; J gene: TRBJ2-7; V gene: TRBV7-3; CDR3 length: 14; CDR3 protein: CASSPWGGLGEQYF; CDR3 DNA: TGTGCCAGCAGCCCATGGGGGGGGCTGGGGGAGCAGTACTTC
D gene: TRBD1; clone size: -; J gene: TRBJ1-4; V gene: TRBV9; CDR3 length: 15; CDR3 protein: CASAGQLGRGEKLFF; CDR3 DNA: TGTGCCAGCGCGGGACAGTTGGGTCGGGGTGAAAAACTGTTTTTT
D gene: TRBD2; clone size: -; J gene: TRBJ2-1; V gene: TRBV28; CDR3 length: 13; CDR3 protein: CASLWLAGSEQFF; CDR3 DNA: TGTGCCAGCCTTTGGCTAGCGGGAAGTGAGCAGTTCTTC
D gene: TRBD1; clone size: -; J gene: TRBJ1-4; V gene: TRBV28; CDR3 length: 15; CDR3 protein: CASSPGTGAEEKLFF; CDR3 DNA: TGTGCCAGCAGTCCAGGGACAGGGGCGGAGGAAAAACTGTTTTTT
D gene: -; clone size: few; J gene: TRBJ2-3; V gene: TRBV7-9; CDR3 length: 14; CDR3 protein: CASSYPDGTDTQYF; CDR3 DNA: TGTGCCAGCAGCTACCCCGACGGGACAGATACGCAGTATTTT
D gene: -; clone size: -; J gene: TRBJ1-1; V gene: TRBV19; CDR3 length: 14; CDR3 protein: CASRELLGNTEAFF; CDR3 DNA: TGTGCCAGTCGGGAACTACTCGGCAACACTGAAGCTTTCTTT
D gene: -; clone size: -; J gene: TRBJ2-1; V gene: TRBV2; CDR3 length: 16; CDR3 protein: CASSSWGGSSYNEQFF; CDR3 DNA: TGTGCCAGCAGTTCCTGGGGTGGGAGCTCCTACAATGAGCAGTTCTTC
D gene: TRBD2; clone size: -; J gene: TRBJ2-7; V gene: TRBV19; CDR3 length: 13; CDR3 protein: CASSMGGVDEQYF; CDR3 DNA: TGTGCCAGTAGTATGGGAGGGGTGGACGAGCAGTACTTC
D gene: TRBD2; clone size: once; J gene: TRBJ2-3; V gene: TRBV6-4; CDR3 length: 15; CDR3 protein: CASSEGTSGVDTQYF; CDR3 DNA: TGTGCCAGCAGTGAGGGGACTAGCGGCGTAGATACGCAGTATTTT
D gene: TRBD1; clone size: -; J gene: TRBJ1-3; V gene: TRBV24-1; CDR3 length: 15; CDR3 protein: CATSDPGGEGNTIYF; CDR3 DNA: TGTGCCACCAGTGATCCAGGGGGCGAGGGAAACACCATATATTTT
D gene: -; clone size: -; J gene: TRBJ2-3; V gene: TRBV3-1/TRBV3-2; CDR3 length: 15; CDR3 protein: CASSQDRTGTDTQYF; CDR3 DNA: TGTGCCAGCAGCCAAGATAGAACAGGCACAGATACGCAGTATTTT
D gene: TRBD1; clone size: -; J gene: TRBJ2-7; V gene: TRBV11-2; CDR3 length: 15; CDR3 protein: CASSLAGGKAYEQYF; CDR3 DNA: TGTGCCAGCAGCTTAGCAGGGGGAAAGGCCTACGAGCAGTACTTC
D gene: -; clone size: -; J gene: TRBJ1-4; V gene: TRBV13; CDR3 length: 17; CDR3 protein: CASSLYRAIAGNEKLFF; CDR3 DNA: TGTGCCAGCAGCCTCTACAGGGCAATTGCGGGTAATGAAAAACTGTTTTTT
D gene: TRBD1; clone size: -; J gene: TRBJ1-2; V gene: TRBV19; CDR3 length: 14; CDR3 protein: CASTPDRAIYGYTF; CDR3 DNA: TGTGCCAGTACCCCTGACAGGGCCATTTATGGCTACACCTTC
D gene: TRBD2; clone size: -; J gene: TRBJ2-1; V gene: TRBV28; CDR3 length: 12; CDR3 protein: CASSSTSGGKFF; CDR3 DNA: TGTGCCAGCAGTTCGACTAGCGGGGGGAAGTTCTTC
D gene: -; clone size: -; J gene: TRBJ2-3; V gene: TRBV2; CDR3 length: 12; CDR3 protein: CASRTDTDTQYF; CDR3 DNA: TGTGCCAGCAGGACTGACACAGATACGCAGTATTTT
D gene: -; clone size: few; J gene: TRBJ1-3; V gene: TRBV10-1; CDR3 length: 12; CDR3 protein: CAGVLSGNTIYF; CDR3 DNA: TGCGCCGGAGTACTTTCGGGAAACACCATATATTTT
D gene: TRBD1; clone size: -; J gene: TRBJ1-6; V gene: TRBV3-1/TRBV3-2; CDR3 length: 15; CDR3 protein: CASSITTGANSPLHF; CDR3 DNA: TGTGCCAGCAGCATTACGACAGGGGCCAATTCACCCCTCCACTTT
D gene: TRBD2; clone size: -; J gene: TRBJ2-7; V gene: TRBV5-4; CDR3 length: 16; CDR3 protein: CASSLGGASGGYEQYF; CDR3 DNA: TGTGCCAGCAGCTTGGGAGGGGCTAGCGGGGGATACGAGCAGTACTTC
D gene: -; clone size: -; J gene: TRBJ2-3; V gene: TRBV7-2; CDR3 length: 15; CDR3 protein: CASRLGGGATDTQYF; CDR3 DNA: TGTGCCAGCAGACTAGGGGGGGGCGCGACAGATACGCAGTATTTT
D gene: TRBD1; clone size: -; J gene: TRBJ2-7; V gene: TRBV5-1; CDR3 length: 16; CDR3 protein: CASRPRQGGSSYEQYF; CDR3 DNA: TGCGCCAGCAGGCCGAGACAGGGTGGGAGCTCCTACGAGCAGTACTTC
D gene: -; clone size: -; J gene: TRBJ1-1; V gene: TRBV19; CDR3 length: 14; CDR3 protein: CASSRRLGDTEAFF; CDR3 DNA: TGTGCCAGTAGTCGAAGACTGGGTGACACTGAAGCTTTCTTT
D gene: TRBD1; clone size: -; J gene: TRBJ2-7; V gene: TRBV9; CDR3 length: 14; CDR3 protein: CASSVEGQGYEQYF; CDR3 DNA: TGTGCCAGCAGCGTAGAAGGACAGGGCTACGAGCAGTACTTC
D gene: TRBD1; clone size: -; J gene: TRBJ1-2; V gene: TRBV19; CDR3 length: 13; CDR3 protein: CASSLRQGYGYTF; CDR3 DNA: TGTGCCAGTAGTCTGAGACAGGGCTATGGCTACACCTTC
D gene: TRBD1; clone size: -; J gene: TRBJ1-5; V gene: TRBV18; CDR3 length: 16; CDR3 protein: CASSPLQGSGNQPQHF; CDR3 DNA: TGTGCCAGCTCACCACTACAGGGGAGCGGCAATCAGCCCCAGCATTTT
D gene: TRBD1; clone size: -; J gene: TRBJ1-1; V gene: TRBV3-1/TRBV3-2; CDR3 length: 17; CDR3 protein: CASSQGRDRGPNTEAFF; CDR3 DNA: TGTGCCAGCAGCCAAGGGCGGGACAGGGGGCCGAACACTGAAGCTTTCTTT
D gene: TRBD1; clone size: -; J gene: TRBJ1-2; V gene: TRBV5-4; CDR3 length: 13; CDR3 protein: CASSLAGGRGYTF; CDR3 DNA: TGTGCCAGCAGCTTGGCAGGGGGCAGGGGCTACACCTTC
D gene: -; clone size: once; J gene: TRBJ2-7; V gene: TRBV27; CDR3 length: 13; CDR3 protein: CASSWAGSYEQYF; CDR3 DNA: TGTGCCAGCAGTTGGGCGGGTTCCTACGAGCAGTACTTC
D gene: TRBD1; clone size: -; J gene: TRBJ2-7; V gene: TRBV19; CDR3 length: 14; CDR3 protein: CASSPGTGSYEQYF; CDR3 DNA: TGTGCCAGTAGTCCCGGGACAGGCTCCTACGAGCAGTACTTC